The clone carrying this TCR beta chain came up many times. The record originates from a study of T cell repertoires in cytomegalovirus infection. TCRdb independently ran MiXCR on the reads; one entry per CDR3 protein. The profile shows some 77,000 distinct CDR3 sequences, about 4% of them singletons. Material: PBMCs. This TCR came from a human donor in good health (CMV status not recorded). Some clones in this sample may be carry-over from other donors' samples.

The CDR3 protein is CASSLRGNEQYF. Here the CDR3 DNA reads TGTGCCAGCAGCTTACGGGGTAACGAGCAGTACTTC. V gene TRBV11-1 combines with J gene TRBJ2-7, with D tentatively TRBD2 (5 bases). The germline V and J ends were trimmed by 2 bases and 5 bases, with 7 bases remaining between them. In germline, CDR1 is SGHAT, CDR2 FQDESV (reference sequence). This CDR3 contains 12 residues.